Shown below are 8 T cell receptor beta chains from a single sample sequenced in a study of a mutant IDH1 vaccine in newly diagnosed glioma. These receptors lack a known antigen. Generated by immunoSEQ multiplex PCR, the TCRdb table keeps only in-frame clones and is missing some. Among around 50,000 clones listed, 65% to 85% were seen once. Time point here: week 47, end of study. Each dose of the vaccine consisted of 300 ug of mutant IDH1 20-mer peptide, with topical imiquimod. The sample was PBMCs, taken from a glioma patient whose treatment included an IDH1 peptide vaccine. The receptors were gathered from a woman aged 30 to 39 with glioma. Some clones in this sample may be carry-over from other donors' samples.

The rearrangement uses TRBV11-3 and TRBJ1-1, with D possibly being TRBD1 (5 bases). The V end lost 8 bases, the J end lost 5 bases, and 15 bases lay between the germline ends. The CDR3 spans 13 residues. The germline V gene encodes CDR1 SGHNT and CDR2 YENEEA. The CDR3 region is CASLSPGGTEAFF. The CDR3 DNA is TGTGCCAGCCTCTCTCCGGGGGGTACTGAAGCTTTCTTT. Supplemented by reference TRBV11-3 and TRBJ1-1, the full variable domain reads EAGVVQSPRYKIIEKKQPVAFWCNPISGHNTLYWYLQNLGQGPELLIRYENEEAVDDSQLPKDRFSAERLKGVDSTLKIQPAELGDSAVYLCASLSPGGTEAFFGQGTRLTVV.

V gene TRBV7-2 combines with J gene TRBJ2-1, with 8 bases lining up with TRBD2. The J segment lost 8 bases and the V segment lost 2 bases, leaving 11 bases of the junction unmatched. CDR3 size: 16 residues. CDR1 and CDR2 from the germline V gene are SGHTA and FQGNSA. CDR3 nucleotides: TGTGCCAGCAGCTTATTGTCCGGGAGGGCACCTGATGAGCAGTTCTTC. It yields the protein CASSLLSGRAPDEQFF.

The chain's CDR3 is CSVEGGSLDYGYTF. In nucleotides, the CDR3 is TGCAGCGTTGAAGGGGGCAGTTTGGACTATGGCTACACCTTC. J is TRBJ1-2 and V is TRBV29-1, with D perhaps matching TRBD1 (5 bases). Trimming removed 1 base at V and 3 bases at J, with 12 bases between. Germline V gives CDR1 SQVTM, CDR2 ANQGSEA. CDR3 size: 14 residues.

This chain connects TRBV6-1 to TRBJ2-4; 7 bases are shared with TRBD1. Per germline, CDR1 MNHNS and CDR2 SASEGT. With V trimmed by 2 bases and J by 0 bases, 4 bases remained unmatched. The CDR3 spans 16 residues. The CDR3 coding sequence is TGTGCCAGCAGTGAAAGGACAGGACAAGCCAAAAACATTCAGTACTTC. Its translation is CASSERTGQAKNIQYF.

Details on this clone: The junction departs from germline at one end; a sequencing error may be responsible. The chain recombines TRBV20-1 with TRBJ2-5; no firm D call. The CDR3 totals 10 residues. Germline lookup yields CDR1 DFQATT and CDR2 SNEGSKA (reference sequence). CDR3 region: CGATRETQYF. The CDR3 nucleotides read TGCGGTGCCACGAGGGAGACCCAGTACTTC.

This chain's CDR3 is CASSLGSVFSTEAFF. Written as DNA, the CDR3 is TGCGCCAGCAGCTTGGGGTCAGTGTTCAGCACTGAAGCTTTCTTT. V is TRBV5-1 and J is TRBJ1-1; D is unclear. Germline V gene sequence: CDR1 SGHRS, CDR2 YFSETQ. The CDR3 has 15 amino acids. Trimming removed 0 bases from V and 4 bases from J, with 13 bases in between.

V gene TRBV6-1 combines with J gene TRBJ1-4, with a possible D match to TRBD1 (5 bases). CDR3 length: 14 residues. Between the trimmed V and J ends, which lost 1 base and 6 bases, there was a span of 9 bases. CDR1 is MNHNS and CDR2 is SASEGT in the germline V gene. The CDR3 region is CASSEGQGYEKLFF. As DNA, the CDR3 is TGTGCCAGCAGTGAAGGGCAGGGTTATGAAAAACTGTTTTTT.

The rearrangement uses TRBV5-1 and TRBJ2-2; no definite D call. V gave up 0 bases and J gave up 9 bases, with 12 bases separating them. CDR3 length equals 14 residues. Germline loops: CDR1 SGHRS, CDR2 YFSETQ. The CDR3 bases are TGCGCCAGCAGCTTGGACGGCAGTGGTCGGGAGCTGTTTTTT. Translation: CASSLDGSGRELFF.